Below, 9 T cell receptor beta chains from the same sample are listed, as sequenced in a study of cytomegalovirus exposure and HLA in healthy donors. Primers: 60 Vbeta forward and 13 Jbeta reverse. Clones were read by immunoSEQ multiplex PCR, and TCRdb kept only the in-frame ones, dropping some. The sample carries some 100,000 clones, 65% to 80% recorded once. Specimen: PBMCs. These receptors were obtained from a woman in her late teens or twenties in good health and CMV-seropositive.

The chain couples TRBV6-4 to TRBJ2-3; 8 bases are a match to TRBD2. CDR3 size: 15 residues. Trimming cost V 5 bases and J 4 bases; bases outside gene matches: 8. In germline, CDR1 is MRHNA, CDR2 SNTAGT. CDR3 in amino acids: CASSYSGGTADTQYF. CDR3 nucleotides: TGTGCCAGCAGTTACAGCGGGGGAACCGCAGATACGCAGTATTTT.

V and J are TRBV7-2 and TRBJ2-5; D ambiguous. The CDR3 extends over 13 amino acids. Germline V CDR1 and CDR2: SGHTA, FQGNSA. The V and J ends lost 5 bases and 5 bases respectively, with 12 bases between them. The DNA of the CDR3 is TGTGCCAGCAGCACCTCACGGTGGGAGACCCAGTACTTC. Translation: CASSTSRWETQYF. Full variable domain (missing parts from reference TRBV7-2 and TRBJ2-5): GAGVSQSPSNKVTEKGKDVELRCDPISGHTALYWYRQSLGQGLEFLIYFQGNSAPDKSGLPSDRFSAERTGGSVSTLTIQRTQQEDSAVYLCASSTSRWETQYFGPGTRLLVL.

The chain combines TRBV19 with TRBJ2-7; 8 bases line up with TRBD1. Germline V gives CDR1 LNHDA, CDR2 SQIVND (reference sequence). V lost 5 bases to trimming and J lost 5 bases; unmatched junction nucleotides: 14. This CDR3 has 16 residues. DNA of the CDR3: TGTGCCAGTAGTCGTTCTCGACAGGGGTGGGTAGACGAGCAGTACTTC. It encodes CASSRSRQGWVDEQYF.

The chain is built from TRBV4-1 and TRBJ1-2; a weak D match, TRBD1 (5 bases). Trimming left V 2 bases short and J 1 base short, with 11 bases between. The germline CDR1 and CDR2 sequences are MGHRA and YSYEKL. CDR3 size: 15 residues. CDR3: CASSQPDKNNYGYTF. The CDR3 nucleotides are TGCGCCAGCAGCCAACCGGACAAAAATAACTATGGCTACACCTTC.

The chain joins TRBV27 to TRBJ2-1; D possibly corresponds to TRBD1 (6 bases). This CDR3 has 14 residues. Germline V gene lookup returns CDR1 MNHEY and CDR2 SMNVEV (reference sequence). Trimming pared 0 bases from V and 5 bases from J, leaving 8 bases between. CDR3 sequence (DNA): TGTGCCAGCAGTTTATCGTCAGGGGACAATGAGCAGTTCTTC. Translated, it gives CASSLSSGDNEQFF.

The rearrangement links TRBV10-3 to TRBJ2-5, with D possibly being TRBD2 (6 bases). V was pared by 0 bases and J by 4 bases, with 9 bases between. Per the germline V gene, CDR1 is ENHRY and CDR2 is SYGVKD. The CDR3 contains 14 residues. The CDR3 loop is CAISESRRGETQYF. Here the CDR3 DNA reads TGTGCCATCAGTGAGTCGAGGCGGGGAGAGACCCAGTACTTC.

CDR3 in amino acids: CASSFFRRSDRREQYF. In DNA, the CDR3 is TGTGCCAGCAGTTTTTTTCGCCGCTCGGACAGAAGGGAGCAGTACTTC. V usage is TRBV27 and J usage is TRBJ2-7; a weak D match, TRBD1 (6 bases). With 3 bases removed from V and 7 bases from J, the gap between germline ends came to 22 bases. Germline values: CDR1 MNHEY, CDR2 SMNVEV (reference sequence). The CDR3 has 16 residues.

The chain joins TRBV27 to TRBJ2-7; perhaps TRBD2 as D (5 bases). Germline V CDR1 and CDR2: MNHEY, SMNVEV (reference sequence). The length of the CDR3 is 14 residues. V dropped 0 bases and J dropped 1 base, with 7 bases sitting between them. The chain's CDR3 is CASSLSRESYEQYF. DNA for the CDR3: TGTGCCAGCAGTTTATCGAGGGAATCCTACGAGCAGTACTTC.

The chain links TRBV6-1 to TRBJ2-1, with TRBD2 matching 10 bases. This CDR3 is 16 amino acids long. Germline loops: CDR1 MNHNS, CDR2 SASEGT. Trimming cost V 1 base and J 5 bases; bases outside gene matches: 5. The CDR3 region has the DNA TGTGCCAGCAGTGAAGAGGTCCTAGCGGGGGACAATGAGCAGTTCTTC. It codes for CASSEEVLAGDNEQFF.